The rows below give T cell receptor beta chains drawn from one sample of a study of T-cell memory formation after mild COVID-19. Each CDR3 protein gets one entry after TCRdb re-called the 5' RACE reads with MiXCR. The data hold roughly 320,000 distinct CDR3 sequences, with 25% to 30% observed a single time. The sequenced sample consisted of PBMCs or a T cell subset sorted from them (not recorded which). Every receptor here comes from an adult woman who had mild COVID-19 (a few samples of this study predate the infection). Cell type and time point are not known. Each CDR3 is given with its conserved first and last residue. Each record gives: clone size, D gene, J gene, CDR3 length, V gene, CDR3 DNA, CDR3 protein. A D gene is named only where the DNA matches it firmly. The listing skips clone size in some rows; elsewhere it reads once, few, many or a size class.

>many|-|TRBJ1-5|16|TRBV7-2
TGTGCCAGCAGCTTAAGGGGGGGGGCTGGCAATCAGCCCCAGCATTTT
CASSLRGGAGNQPQHF
>-|-|TRBJ1-3|17|TRBV12-3/TRBV12-4
TGTGCCAGCAGGCCAGGACGGCGGATTTTCTCTGGAAACACCATATATTTT
CASRPGRRIFSGNTIYF
>-|-|TRBJ2-5|13|TRBV30
TGTGCCTGGAGTGGGACAGCGGGAGAGACCCAGTACTTC
CAWSGTAGETQYF
>few|TRBD1|TRBJ1-5|16|TRBV29-1
TGCAGCGTTGTTGTGGACAGGGGGAGAAGCAATCAGCCCCAGCATTTT
CSVVVDRGRSNQPQHF
>-|-|TRBJ1-1|16|TRBV4-2
TGTGCCAGCAGCCAAGATCTCAGGAGGATGGACACTGAAGCTTTCTTT
CASSQDLRRMDTEAFF
>few|TRBD1|TRBJ2-7|15|TRBV4-1
TGCGCCAGCAGCTCCCAGACAGGGATATGGGACGAGCAGTACTTC
CASSSQTGIWDEQYF
>few|-|TRBJ2-1|16|TRBV29-1
TGCAGCGTTGACTACCCACTAAAACTCGCCTACAATGAGCAGTTCTTC
CSVDYPLKLAYNEQFF
>few|TRBD1|TRBJ2-1|14|TRBV5-1
TGCGCCAGCCGAGTGGGACAGGGGACGAATGAGCAGTTCTTC
CASRVGQGTNEQFF
>-|-|TRBJ2-5|15|TRBV5-1
TGCGCCAGCAGCTTGGGTGCGGGGTACCAAGAGACCCAGTACTTC
CASSLGAGYQETQYF
>-|-|TRBJ2-2|16|TRBV7-3
TGTGCCAGCAGCTTTGAAGCGCGGGGAAGGCCCGGGGAGCTGTTTTTT
CASSFEARGRPGELFF
>-|-|TRBJ1-5|14|TRBV24-1
TGTGCCACCAGTGAAAGACTGACAGTTCGGCCCCAGCATTTT
CATSERLTVRPQHF
>few|-|TRBJ2-1|15|TRBV24-1
TGTGCCACCAGTGACGGAGGCGTCCCGAACAATGAGCAGTTCTTC
CATSDGGVPNNEQFF
>few|TRBD1|TRBJ2-7|12|TRBV30
TGTGCCTGGAGGACAGGGGGCCACGAGCAGTACTTC
CAWRTGGHEQYF
>few|TRBD2|TRBJ2-3|19|TRBV5-1
TGCGCCAGCAGCTTGGGGCGACTAGCGGGGGCCCTCAGCACAGATACGCAGTATTTT
CASSLGRLAGALSTDTQYF
>-|TRBD1|TRBJ2-5|14|TRBV5-4
TGTGCCAGCAGCTCGACAGGGTCGGCTGAGACCCAGTACTTC
CASSSTGSAETQYF
>few|TRBD2|TRBJ2-1|15|TRBV12-3/TRBV12-4
TGTGCCAGCAGGATCACTAGCGGGAGTTACAATGAGCAGTTCTTC
CASRITSGSYNEQFF
>few|TRBD1|TRBJ1-5|13|TRBV12-3/TRBV12-4
TGTGCCAGCAGTCCACAGGGGGATCAGCCCCAGCATTTT
CASSPQGDQPQHF
>-|TRBD2|TRBJ2-1|15|TRBV2
TGTGCCAGCAGTCGGGGGACTAGCGGGGCTAATGAGCAGTTCTTC
CASSRGTSGANEQFF
>few|-|TRBJ1-1|13|TRBV7-3
TGTGCCAGCAGGGCAGGCACGGTCACTGAAGCTTTCTTT
CASRAGTVTEAFF
>-|TRBD1|TRBJ2-1|17|TRBV7-2
TGTGCCAGCAGCTTAGGTCGCCGACAGGGGTCAAAAAATGAGCAGTTCTTC
CASSLGRRQGSKNEQFF
>few|-|TRBJ2-1|15|TRBV15
TGTGCCACCAGTACTCAGGCTGTCTCCTACAATGAGCAGTTCTTC
CATSTQAVSYNEQFF
>-|TRBD1|TRBJ1-2|15|TRBV27
TGTGCCAGCAGTTTCGCACAGGGGACAAACTATGGCTACACCTTC
CASSFAQGTNYGYTF
>-|-|TRBJ2-7|18|TRBV7-2
TGTGCCAGCAGCTTAGCGGCCAAGCGCTCCGTTATCGCCTGCGAGCAGTACTTC
CASSLAAKRSVIACEQYF
>few|-|TRBJ2-1|16|TRBV5-1
TGCGCCAGCAGCTTTGAGTTCGAGGGCCGGCGGGATGAGCAGTTCTTC
CASSFEFEGRRDEQFF
>-|-|TRBJ1-4|14|TRBV18
TGTGCCAGCTCACTTCGACAGACTAATGAAAAACTGTTTTTT
CASSLRQTNEKLFF
>-|-|TRBJ2-7|16|TRBV19
TGTGCCAGTAGTACAGACCGGGACCGGGGAACCCACGAGCAGTACTTC
CASSTDRDRGTHEQYF
>-|-|TRBJ2-7|16|TRBV15
TGTGCCACCAGGGAACCAGGGACGAGTAATACCTACGAGCAGTACTTC
CATREPGTSNTYEQYF
>-|TRBD1|TRBJ2-7|15|TRBV14
TGTGCCAGCAGCCCCTGGGGACAGGGGACCTACGAGCAGTACTTC
CASSPWGQGTYEQYF
>few|TRBD2|TRBJ2-1|14|TRBV20-1
TGCAGTGCCAGGACTAGCGGGGTATACAATGAGCAGTTCTTC
CSARTSGVYNEQFF
>few|TRBD1|TRBJ2-3|17|TRBV24-1
TGTGCCACCAGTGTCGAAGGGACAGGGGCAAGTTCAGATACGCAGTATTTT
CATSVEGTGASSDTQYF
>-|TRBD2|TRBJ2-1|17|TRBV11-3
TGTGCCAGCAGCTCGACCGGATCTAGCGGGAGAGTAAATGAGCAGTTCTTC
CASSSTGSSGRVNEQFF
>-|TRBD2|TRBJ2-3|21|TRBV28
TGTGCCAGCAGTTCCCGTTGGGCTAGCGGGAGAGGACCTCTGAGCACAGATACGCAGTATTTT
CASSSRWASGRGPLSTDTQYF
>few|-|TRBJ1-6|15|TRBV29-1
TGCAGCGTTGCGTACTCCGGGACGGAGAATTCACCCCTCCACTTT
CSVAYSGTENSPLHF
>-|-|TRBJ1-2|13|TRBV7-2
TGTGCCAGCAGCCCCAGGTTCGGCGCGGGCTACACCTTC
CASSPRFGAGYTF
>-|TRBD2|TRBJ2-1|15|TRBV2
TGTGCCAGCAGTGAAGCAGGACTAGCGGCTAATGAGCAGTTCTTC
CASSEAGLAANEQFF
>-|-|TRBJ1-4|14|TRBV5-1
TGCGCCAGCAGCTTGAACACAGGGAATGAAAAACTGTTTTTT
CASSLNTGNEKLFF
>few|-|TRBJ1-1|9|TRBV9
TGTGCCAGCACTACTGAAGCTTTCTTT
CASTTEAFF
>few|-|TRBJ1-5|14|TRBV20-1
TGCAGTGCTAGTGAGGAAGGATGGAATCAGCCCCAGCATTTT
CSASEEGWNQPQHF
>few|TRBD2|TRBJ2-5|19|TRBV20-1
TGCAGTGCTAGAGATCTAAGGACTAGCGGGAAATCTACGAAGGAGACCCAGTACTTC
CSARDLRTSGKSTKETQYF
>few|-|TRBJ1-4|15|TRBV20-1
TGCAGTGCTAGAGATAGGAGGGCTCACCTTGAAAAACTGTTTTTT
CSARDRRAHLEKLFF
>-|-|TRBJ2-5|14|TRBV7-2
TGTGCCAGCAGCTTAGCCCCGCAAGGGGAGACCCAGTACTTC
CASSLAPQGETQYF
>-|-|TRBJ2-5|14|TRBV20-1
TGCAGTGCTAGTCACAGGGTTGTGAAAGAGACCCAGTACTTC
CSASHRVVKETQYF
>-|TRBD1|TRBJ1-2|16|TRBV5-6
TGTGCCAGCAGCTTGGGGGGACAGGCTCCTAACTATGGCTACACCTTC
CASSLGGQAPNYGYTF
>-|-|TRBJ2-1|11|TRBV20-1
TGCAGTGAGTGGGGGCCCAATGAGCAGTTCTTC
CSEWGPNEQFF